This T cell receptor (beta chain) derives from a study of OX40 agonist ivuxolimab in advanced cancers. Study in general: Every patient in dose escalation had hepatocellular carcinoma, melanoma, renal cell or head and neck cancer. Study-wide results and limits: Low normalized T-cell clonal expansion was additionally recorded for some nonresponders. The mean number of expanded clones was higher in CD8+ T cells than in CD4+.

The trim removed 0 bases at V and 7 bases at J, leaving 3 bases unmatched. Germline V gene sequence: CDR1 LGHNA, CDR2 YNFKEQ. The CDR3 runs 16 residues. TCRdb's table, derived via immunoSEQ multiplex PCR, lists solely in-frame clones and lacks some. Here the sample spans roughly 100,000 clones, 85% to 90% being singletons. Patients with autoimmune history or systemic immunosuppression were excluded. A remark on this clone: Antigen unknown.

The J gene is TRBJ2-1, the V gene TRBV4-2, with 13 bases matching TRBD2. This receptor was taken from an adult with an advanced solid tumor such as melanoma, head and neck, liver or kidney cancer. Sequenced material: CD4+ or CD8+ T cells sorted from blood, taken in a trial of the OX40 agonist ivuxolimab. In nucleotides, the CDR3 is TGTGCCAGCAGCCAAGATCTGACTAGCGGGAGGAATGAGCAGTTCTTC. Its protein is CASSQDLTSGRNEQFF.